The next 26 T cell receptor beta chains were all read from a single sample in a study of T cells after somatic rescue of genetic block. Assay: immunoSEQ multiplex PCR; the TCRdb copy retains only in-frame clones and omits some. The sample includes about 68,000 clones, around 92% of them seen just once. The source material was peripheral blood mononuclear cells (PBMCs). The receptors here all came from a man aged 35-49 years.

The CDR3 is CASSPIDEQFF. CDR3 sequence (DNA): TGTGCCAGCTCACCTATCGATGAGCAGTTCTTC. The chain is built from TRBV18 and TRBJ2-1; D gene unclear. V lost 3 bases to trimming and J lost 8 bases, with 5 bases between them. The CDR3 runs to 11 residues. Germline-derived CDR1 and CDR2 are KGHSH and LQKENI.

The V and J genes are TRBV5-4 and TRBJ2-5, with 10 bases identical to TRBD2. Germline CDR1 is SGHNT and CDR2 is YYREEE (reference sequence). Unmatched junction bases numbered 0, after V lost 0 bases and J lost 1 base. The CDR3 spans 15 residues. DNA for the CDR3: TGTGCCAGCAGCTTGGTAGCGGGGGGCCAAGAGACCCAGTACTTC. Translation gives CASSLVAGGQETQYF.

This clone is medium-sized by share. This sequence joins TRBV7-2 and TRBJ1-2, with TRBD1 as a possible D gene (5 bases). Germline lookup yields CDR1 SGHTA and CDR2 FQGNSA. The CDR3 extends over 14 amino acids. Trimming removed 5 bases from V and 5 bases from J, with 15 bases in between. The CDR3: CASSRKTAPYGYTF. The CDR3 nucleotides are TGTGCCAGCAGCCGGAAGACAGCTCCATATGGCTACACCTTC.

The chain carries TRBV20-1 and TRBJ1-3; D remains ambiguous. CDR3 length equals 11 residues. V was cut by 0 bases and J by 9 bases, with 6 bases left in between. Germline V lookup: CDR1 DFQATT, CDR2 SNEGSKA (reference sequence). Here the CDR3 DNA reads TGCAGTGCTAGAGATTTTAGCACCATATATTTT. Protein sequence: CSARDFSTIYF.

This clone was detected once. This chain joins TRBV4-2 and TRBJ2-2; TRBD1 matches 9 bases. V lost 1 base to trimming and J lost 2 bases; unmatched junction nucleotides: 5. Per the germline V gene, CDR1 is LGHNA and CDR2 is YNFKEQ. The CDR3 extends over 17 amino acids. This CDR3 reads CASSQGTGQGNTGELFF. Written as DNA, the CDR3 is TGTGCCAGCAGCCAAGGCACGGGACAGGGAAACACCGGGGAGCTGTTTTTT.

CDR3 protein: CASSPGQGHSTDTQYF. DNA for the CDR3: TGCGCCAGCAGCCCGGGACAGGGACATAGCACAGATACGCAGTATTTT. V and J are TRBV4-1 and TRBJ2-3; 9 bases fit TRBD1. V was clipped by 4 bases and J by 0 bases; unmatched bases: 5. This CDR3 spans 16 amino acids. Per germline, CDR1 MGHRA and CDR2 YSYEKL.

The rearrangement joins TRBV6-4 to TRBJ2-3; 14 bases match TRBD2. V shed 5 bases, J shed 5 bases, and the junction held 3 bases outside the gene matches. This CDR3 contains 15 residues. The V gene's germline CDR1 is MRHNA and CDR2 SNTAGT. CDR3 coding DNA: TGTGCCAGCAGTTCGACTAGCGGGGGGGGAGATACGCAGTATTTT. Amino acids: CASSSTSGGGDTQYF.

The chain joins TRBV6-5 to TRBJ1-5; 7 nucleotides match TRBD1. CDR3 length: 15 amino acids. CDR1 is MNHEY and CDR2 is SVGAGI in the germline V gene. With 4 bases clipped from V and 6 bases from J, the junction kept 9 bases outside the gene matches. CDR3 sequence reads: CASSSTQGQSQPQHF. The CDR3 coding sequence is TGTGCCAGCAGTTCAACCCAGGGACAGAGTCAGCCCCAGCATTTT.

The gene calls are TRBV7-7 and TRBJ2-7, with TRBD1 as a possible D gene (6 bases). The CDR3 loop spans 14 amino acids. Germline V CDR1 and CDR2: SSHAT, FNYEAQ (reference sequence). Trimming shortened V by 8 bases and J by 0 bases, and 14 bases separated the two germline ends. The CDR3 here is CASPQDSHSYEQYF. The CDR3 nucleotides read TGTGCCAGCCCTCAGGACAGCCACTCCTACGAGCAGTACTTC.

This chain connects TRBV10-2 to TRBJ2-5; D tentatively reads TRBD1 or TRBD2 (5 bases each). With 2 bases removed from V and 4 bases from J, the gap between germline ends came to 11 bases. There are 14 residues in the CDR3. Germline V CDR1 and CDR2: WSHSY, SAAADI. CDR3 coding DNA: TGCGCCAGCAGTGAGGTAGGGACCGGAGAGACCCAGTACTTC. Its translation is CASSEVGTGETQYF.

The chain couples TRBV5-4 to TRBJ2-5; 11 bases agree with TRBD2. The CDR3 has 15 amino acids. Germline CDR1 is SGHNT and CDR2 is YYREEE (reference sequence). The junction had 3 bases not matched to a gene; V was cut back by 2 bases and J by 3 bases. The chain's CDR3 is CASSFQTSGKETQYF. CDR3 in DNA: TGTGCCAGCAGCTTCCAGACTAGCGGGAAAGAGACCCAGTACTTC.

The chain is built from TRBV19 and TRBJ2-5; D tentatively reads TRBD1 or TRBD2 (5 bases each). CDR1 is LNHDA and CDR2 is SQIVND in the germline V gene (reference sequence). The CDR3 has 14 residues. V lost 6 bases, J lost 2 bases, and 13 bases lay in between. As DNA, the CDR3 is TGTGCCAGTAGGACTGGCAGGGAGCAAGAGACCCAGTACTTC. Protein sequence: CASRTGREQETQYF.

The count of this clone is one. This sequence joins TRBV4-1 and TRBJ1-5; D ambiguous. Germline V lookup: CDR1 MGHRA, CDR2 YSYEKL. V gave up 5 bases and J gave up 0 bases, with 11 bases separating them. CDR3 length: 15 amino acids. This CDR3 is CASSEGPYSNQPQHF. CDR3 DNA: TGCGCCAGCAGCGAAGGGCCGTATAGCAATCAGCCCCAGCATTTT.

The gene calls are TRBV7-3 and TRBJ2-1, with 8 nucleotides matching TRBD1. Per germline, CDR1 SGHTA and CDR2 FQGTGA. The CDR3 totals 15 residues. V shed 5 bases and J 3 bases; nucleotides not matched to a gene: 6. CDR3 DNA sequence: TGTGCCAGCAGCACCGACAGGGGCGGCTACAATGAGCAGTTCTTC. Its translation is CASSTDRGGYNEQFF.

V is TRBV6-6 and J is TRBJ2-1; 11 bases agree with TRBD1. CDR3 size: 16 residues. With 6 bases clipped from V and 6 bases from J, the junction kept 10 bases outside the gene matches. Germline V gene lookup returns CDR1 MNHNY and CDR2 SVGAGI (reference sequence). The CDR3 nucleotides read TGTGCCAGCAGCCCCGGGAGAGGGACAGGGGGCAATGAGCAGTTCTTC. Protein product: CASSPGRGTGGNEQFF.

CDR3 sequence reads: CASSGVGYTGELFF. The CDR3 region has the DNA TGTGCCAGCAGCGGAGTGGGGTACACCGGGGAGCTGTTTTTT. The V gene is TRBV9, the J gene TRBJ2-2; D is unclear. The V gene lost 3 bases and the J gene lost 3 bases, with 9 bases spanning the gap. The CDR3 loop spans 14 amino acids. The germline CDR1 and CDR2 sequences are SGDLS and YYNGEE.

The chain combines TRBV5-5 with TRBJ1-5; D call uncertain. The V and J ends lost 1 base and 0 bases respectively, with 5 bases between them. CDR1 is SGHKS, CDR2 YYEKEE, per germline (reference sequence). CDR3 length: 14 amino acids. The CDR3 DNA is TGTGCCAGCAGCTTGTTCGATAGCAATCAGCCCCAGCATTTT. It specifies CASSLFDSNQPQHF.

The chain joins TRBV9 to TRBJ2-1; TRBD1 aligns across 7 bases. The CDR3 is 16 amino acids. Germline V lookup: CDR1 SGDLS, CDR2 YYNGEE. The junction had 9 bases not matched to a gene; V was cut back by 1 base and J by 5 bases. CDR3 DNA sequence: TGTGCCAGCAGCGTAAAGACAGGGCCCACGGACAATGAGCAGTTCTTC. This encodes CASSVKTGPTDNEQFF.

In this sample, this clone turned up once. V gene TRBV5-1 combines with J gene TRBJ2-1; 7 positions match TRBD1. The CDR3 runs 21 residues. Germline trimming cut 3 bases from V and 1 base from J; bases unmatched to any gene: 22. CDR1 and CDR2 from the germline V gene are SGHRS and YFSETQ. The CDR3 loop is CASSSTLGGVLNSGSYNEQFF. CDR3 in DNA: TGCGCCAGCAGCTCCACACTAGGGGGCGTTCTGAACTCTGGATCCTACAATGAGCAGTTCTTC.

On this clone itself: Other DNA sequences in the sample encode the same CDR3. The chain carries TRBV20-1 and TRBJ2-7; tentatively, D is TRBD1 (5 bases). V dropped 3 bases and J dropped 5 bases, with 8 bases sitting between them. CDR1 DFQATT and CDR2 SNEGSKA come from the germline V gene (reference sequence). The CDR3 length is 11 residues. The CDR3 reads CSASRVHEQYF. The CDR3 coding sequence is TGCAGTGCTAGCAGGGTCCACGAGCAGTACTTC.

The gene calls are TRBV7-2 and TRBJ2-7; 12 bases match TRBD2. V lost 5 bases and J lost 12; bases outside the gene matches: 8. This CDR3 has 13 amino acids. The germline CDR1 and CDR2 sequences are SGHTA and FQGNSA. CDR3 sequence reads: CASSPRLAGDPYF. CDR3 coding DNA: TGTGCCAGCAGCCCTCGACTAGCGGGAGACCCGTACTTC.

J is TRBJ1-1 and V is TRBV15, with 9 nucleotides matching TRBD1. Trimming removed 1 base from V and 1 base from J; junction bases left unmatched: 1. The CDR3 consists of 15 residues. CDR1 is LNHNV and CDR2 is YYDKDF in the germline V gene (reference sequence). The CDR3 nucleotides read TGTGCCACCAGCAGAGGGACAGGGGAGAACACTGAAGCTTTCTTT. Its translation: CATSRGTGENTEAFF.

This chain uses TRBV5-1 with TRBJ1-1; D might be TRBD1 (5 bases). The ends were cut back, 0 bases at V and 2 bases at J, with 20 bases in the middle. CDR1 and CDR2 from the germline V gene are SGHRS and YFSETQ. This CDR3 has 18 residues. The CDR3 sequence: CASSLEGQVGTSNTEAFF. For the CDR3, the DNA is TGCGCCAGCAGCTTGGAAGGGCAGGTCGGGACCTCCAACACTGAAGCTTTCTTT.

The chain uses TRBV15 and TRBJ1-2; possible D gene TRBD1, 5 bases. Germline values: CDR1 LNHNV, CDR2 YYDKDF (reference sequence). This CDR3 has 14 amino acids. V lost 1 base, J lost 5 bases, and 11 bases lay in between. CDR3 coding DNA: TGTGCCACCAGCAGAGCCCGGAGGACATATGGCTACACCTTC. Its translation: CATSRARRTYGYTF.

The J gene is TRBJ1-6, the V gene TRBV14; D not resolved. The germline gives CDR1 SGHDN, CDR2 FVKESK. The CDR3 is 12 amino acids. The V end lost 4 bases, the J end lost 7 bases, and 5 bases lay between the germline ends. CDR3 amino acids: CASSPRNSPLHF. The CDR3 nucleotides read TGTGCCAGCAGCCCCCGAAATTCACCCCTCCACTTT.

About this clone: The sample holds other DNA sequences that translate to the same CDR3. The V and J genes are TRBV5-1 and TRBJ2-3; D gene uncertain. This CDR3 has 12 residues. Between the trimmed V and J ends, which lost 1 base and 3 bases, there was a span of 3 bases. CDR1 SGHRS and CDR2 YFSETQ come from the germline V gene. CDR3 loop: CASSLSTDTQYF. CDR3 nucleotide sequence: TGCGCCAGCAGCTTGTCGACAGATACGCAGTATTTT.